This T cell receptor (beta chain) was recorded in a study of cytomegalovirus exposure and HLA in healthy donors. Germline CDR1 is SGHNT and CDR2 is YYREEE (reference sequence). The V and J ends lost 0 bases and 7 bases respectively, with 10 bases between them. There are 13 residues in the CDR3. A multiplex PCR was run with 60 Vbeta primers and 13 Jbeta primers. This table comes from immunoSEQ multiplex PCR, and its TCRdb copy is limited to in-frame clones, with some not included. The data hold around 99,000 clones, with around 77% observed a single time. The clonotype originates from a man aged 40-49 years in good health and CMV-seronegative. Sequencing was done on a sample of PBMCs. J is TRBJ1-1 and V is TRBV5-4; the D is unclear. The chain's CDR3 is CASSLGSSGEAFF. The CDR3 region has the DNA TGTGCCAGCAGCTTGGGCAGCTCGGGTGAAGCTTTCTTT.